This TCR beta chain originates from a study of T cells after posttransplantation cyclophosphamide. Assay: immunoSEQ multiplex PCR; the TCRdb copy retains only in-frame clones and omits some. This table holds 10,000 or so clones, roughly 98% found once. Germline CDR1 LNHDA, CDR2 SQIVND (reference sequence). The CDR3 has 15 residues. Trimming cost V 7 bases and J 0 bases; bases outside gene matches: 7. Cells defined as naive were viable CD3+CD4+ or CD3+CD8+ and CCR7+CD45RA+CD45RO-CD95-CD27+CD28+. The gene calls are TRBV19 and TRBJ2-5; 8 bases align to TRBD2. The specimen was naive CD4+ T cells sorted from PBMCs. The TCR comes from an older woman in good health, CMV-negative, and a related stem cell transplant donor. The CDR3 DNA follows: TGTGCCAGTACCACGGGCGGGGGGTACCAAGAGACCCAGTACTTC. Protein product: CASTTGGGYQETQYF. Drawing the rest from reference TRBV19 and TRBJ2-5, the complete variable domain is DGGITQSPKYLFRKEGQNVTLSCEQNLNHDAMYWYRQDPGQGLRLIYYSQIVNDFQKGDIAEGYSVSREKKESFPLTVTSAQKNPTAFYLCASTTGGGYQETQYFGPGTRLLVL.